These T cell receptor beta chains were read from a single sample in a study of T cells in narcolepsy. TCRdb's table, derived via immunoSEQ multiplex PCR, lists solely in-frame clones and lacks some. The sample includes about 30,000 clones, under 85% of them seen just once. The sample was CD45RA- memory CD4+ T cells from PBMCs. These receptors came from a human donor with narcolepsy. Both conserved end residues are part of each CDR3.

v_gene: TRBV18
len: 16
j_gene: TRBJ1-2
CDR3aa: CASSPRGQATNYGYTF

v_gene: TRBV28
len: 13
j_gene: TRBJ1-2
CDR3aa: CASTGGVVDGYTF

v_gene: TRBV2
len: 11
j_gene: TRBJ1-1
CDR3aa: CASSVGAVAFF

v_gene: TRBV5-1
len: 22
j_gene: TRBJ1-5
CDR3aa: CASSLEPRPTGGRYLSNQPQHF

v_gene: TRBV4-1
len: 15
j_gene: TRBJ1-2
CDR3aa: CASSSRTAELYGYTF

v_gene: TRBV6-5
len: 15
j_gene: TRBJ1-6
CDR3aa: CASSYGTGNNSPLHF

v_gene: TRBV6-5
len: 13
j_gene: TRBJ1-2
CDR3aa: CASSYGVNYGYTF

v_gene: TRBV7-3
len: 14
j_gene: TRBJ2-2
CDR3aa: CASSLIANTGELFF

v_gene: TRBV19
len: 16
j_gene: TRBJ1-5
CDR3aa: CASSAPPGTINQPQHF

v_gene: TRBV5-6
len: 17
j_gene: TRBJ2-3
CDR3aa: CASSLRTGGTSTDTQYF

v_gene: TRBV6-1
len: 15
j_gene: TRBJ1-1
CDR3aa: CASSARGKGDTEAFF

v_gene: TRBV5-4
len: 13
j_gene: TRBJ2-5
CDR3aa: CASRDSRAETQYF

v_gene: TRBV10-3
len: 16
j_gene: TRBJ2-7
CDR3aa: CAISDPGQGSSYEQYF

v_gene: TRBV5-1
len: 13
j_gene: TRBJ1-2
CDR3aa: CASSLQGSNGYTF

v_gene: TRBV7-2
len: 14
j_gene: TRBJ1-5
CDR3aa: CASSFNRDGQPQHF

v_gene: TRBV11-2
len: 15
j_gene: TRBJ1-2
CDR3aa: CASSSQAGGLGGYTF

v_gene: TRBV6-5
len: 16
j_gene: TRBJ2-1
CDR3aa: CASSFSQGASYNEQFF

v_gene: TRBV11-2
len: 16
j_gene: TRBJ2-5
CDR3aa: CASSDAAGGIRETQYF

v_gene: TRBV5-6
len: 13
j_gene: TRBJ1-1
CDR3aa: CASSLQGLGEAFF

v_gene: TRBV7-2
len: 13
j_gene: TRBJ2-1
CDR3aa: CASSLTMGLAWFF

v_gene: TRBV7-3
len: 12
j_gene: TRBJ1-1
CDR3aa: CASFPRGGGAFF

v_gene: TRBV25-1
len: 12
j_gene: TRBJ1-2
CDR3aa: CASNGNGDGYTF

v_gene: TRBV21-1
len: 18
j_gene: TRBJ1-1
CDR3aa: CASSASLPRAHPSTEAFF

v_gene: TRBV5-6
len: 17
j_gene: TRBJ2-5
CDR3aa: CASSFGGGLAGEETQYF

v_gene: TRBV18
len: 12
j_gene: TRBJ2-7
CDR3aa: CASTRQGDEQYF

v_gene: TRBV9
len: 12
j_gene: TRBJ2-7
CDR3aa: CASSPDFWEQYF

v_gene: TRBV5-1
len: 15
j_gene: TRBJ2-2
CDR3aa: CASSPWQYNTGELFF

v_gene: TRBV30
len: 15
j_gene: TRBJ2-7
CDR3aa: CAWSRGGTRDYEQYF

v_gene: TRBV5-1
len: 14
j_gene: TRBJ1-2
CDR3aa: CASSWTGDNYGYTF

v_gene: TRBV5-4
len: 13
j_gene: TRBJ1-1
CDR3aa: CASSLDSNTEAFF

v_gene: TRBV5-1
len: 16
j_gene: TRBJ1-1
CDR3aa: CASSLQGTTGSTEAFF

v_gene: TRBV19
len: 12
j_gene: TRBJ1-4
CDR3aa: CASSIQGEKLFF

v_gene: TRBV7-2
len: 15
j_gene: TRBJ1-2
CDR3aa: CASSSEQGAGYGYTF

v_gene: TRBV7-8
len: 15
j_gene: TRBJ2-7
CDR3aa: CASASRRLAAYEQYF

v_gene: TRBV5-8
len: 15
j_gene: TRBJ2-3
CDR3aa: CASAGRLGGTDTQYF

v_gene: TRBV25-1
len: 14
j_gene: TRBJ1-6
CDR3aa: CASSGSGANSPLHF

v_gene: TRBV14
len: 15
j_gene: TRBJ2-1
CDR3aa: CASSQPSPRYNEQFF

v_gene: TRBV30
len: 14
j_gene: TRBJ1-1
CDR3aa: CAWYLGYKNTEAFF

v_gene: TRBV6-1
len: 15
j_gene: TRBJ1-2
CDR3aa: CASSGGSGTGDGYTF

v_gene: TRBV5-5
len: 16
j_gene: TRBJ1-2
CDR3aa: CASSLAISQGMRGYTF

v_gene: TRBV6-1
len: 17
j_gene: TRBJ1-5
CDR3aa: CASSDQRTGVSNQPQHF

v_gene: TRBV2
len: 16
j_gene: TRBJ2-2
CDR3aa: CASSEARIANTGELFF

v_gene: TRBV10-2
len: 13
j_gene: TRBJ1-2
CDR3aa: CASSDPTGNGYTF

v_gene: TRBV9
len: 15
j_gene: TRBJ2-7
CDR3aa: CASSVDSPPPYEQYF

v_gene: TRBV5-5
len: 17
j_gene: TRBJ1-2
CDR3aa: CASSWGALTARGGGYTF

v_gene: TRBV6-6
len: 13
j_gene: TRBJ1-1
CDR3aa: CASSVNRGTEAFF

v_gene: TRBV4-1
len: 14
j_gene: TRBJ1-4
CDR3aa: CASSPGQVNEKLFF

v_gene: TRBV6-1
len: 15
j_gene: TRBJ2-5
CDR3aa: CASSLTGPAVQTQYF

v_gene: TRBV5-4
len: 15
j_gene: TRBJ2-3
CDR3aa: CASSLAGGYTDTQYF

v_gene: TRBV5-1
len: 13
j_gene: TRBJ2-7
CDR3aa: CASSSRLGDEQYF

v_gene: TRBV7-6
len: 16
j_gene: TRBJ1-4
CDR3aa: CASSLRWRGLGEKLFF

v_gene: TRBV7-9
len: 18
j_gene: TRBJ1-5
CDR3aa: CASSLEPGMGSSNQPQHF

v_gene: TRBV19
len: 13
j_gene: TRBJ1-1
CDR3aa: CALSSRRSTEAFF

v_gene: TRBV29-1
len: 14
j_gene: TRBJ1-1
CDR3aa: CSVGSGLLIPEAFF

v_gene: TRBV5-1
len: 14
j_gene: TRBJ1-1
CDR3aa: CASSPLVGGAEAFF

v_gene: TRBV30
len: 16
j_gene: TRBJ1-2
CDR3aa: CAWSQDLREGLYGYTF

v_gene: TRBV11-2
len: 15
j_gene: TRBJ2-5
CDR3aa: CASSRSRGGLETQYF

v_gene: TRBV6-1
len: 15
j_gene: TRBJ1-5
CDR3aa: CASSEQGGSNQPQHF